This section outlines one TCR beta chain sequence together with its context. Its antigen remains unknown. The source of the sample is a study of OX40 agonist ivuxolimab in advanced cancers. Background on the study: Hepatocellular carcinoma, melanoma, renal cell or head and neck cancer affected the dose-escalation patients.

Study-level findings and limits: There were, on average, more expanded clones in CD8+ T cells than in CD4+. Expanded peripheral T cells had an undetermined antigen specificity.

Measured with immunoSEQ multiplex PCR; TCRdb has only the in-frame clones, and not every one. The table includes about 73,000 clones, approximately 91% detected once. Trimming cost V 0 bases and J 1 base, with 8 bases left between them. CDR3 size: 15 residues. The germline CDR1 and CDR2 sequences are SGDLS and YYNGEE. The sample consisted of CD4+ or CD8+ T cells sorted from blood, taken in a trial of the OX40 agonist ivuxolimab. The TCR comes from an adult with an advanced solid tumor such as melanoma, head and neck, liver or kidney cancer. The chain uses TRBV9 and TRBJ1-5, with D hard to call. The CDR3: CASSVGPTSNQPQHF. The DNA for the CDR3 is TGTGCCAGCAGCGTAGGCCCCACGAGCAATCAGCCCCAGCATTTT.